A single sample is the source of the 2 T cell receptor beta chains below, sequenced in a study of blood T cell repertoires in COVID-19. Here immunoSEQ multiplex PCR was the method, and the copy in TCRdb shows in-frame clones only, minus some. This repertoire shows some 31,000 clones, 85% to 90% found once; its top ten account for approximately 14%. Input material: peripheral blood. These receptors originate from a human donor with active COVID-19. The donor label of this sample is uncertain.

CDR3 DNA sequence: TGTGCCAGCAGCTACCGACCGCCGGGGGGCGACTCCTACGAGCAGTACTTC. Its translation is CASSYRPPGGDSYEQYF. The J gene is TRBJ2-7, the V gene TRBV5-6; a possible D gene is TRBD2 (7 bases). In germline, CDR1 is SGHDT, CDR2 YYEEEE. The CDR3 covers 17 residues. V shed 3 bases and J shed 0 bases, with 19 bases lying between them.

The V and J genes are TRBV7-2 and TRBJ1-1, with TRBD1 as a possible D gene (5 bases). The CDR3 consists of 15 residues. The V end was cut by 3 bases, the J end by 1 base, with 12 bases between. CDR1 and CDR2 (germline): SGHTA, FQGNSA. This CDR3 reads CASSFWTRGNTEAFF. Here the CDR3 DNA reads TGTGCCAGCAGCTTTTGGACAAGGGGGAACACTGAAGCTTTCTTT.